This T cell receptor (beta chain) appears in the sequencing data of a study of blood T cell repertoires in COVID-19. The wider study: Material from acute and convalescent COVID-19 was sourced from the United States, Italy and Spain. From T cells, B-cell-depleted T cells, or PBMCs came the material, which was cDNA or gDNA.

In the source study's methods: Amplification of reference gene primers provided the estimated nucleated cell counts. Data came from immunoSEQ multiplex PCR; TCRdb stores just in-frame clones and leaves some out. The V and J calls and the clone size are those of that table, but D and trimming were determined from the DNA. Of approximately 85,000 clones listed, roughly 80% are singletons. This CDR3 spans 17 amino acids. The V end was cut by 3 bases, the J end by 4 bases, with 18 bases between. Germline V gives CDR1 KGHSH, CDR2 LQKENI. Sequencing input: peripheral blood. The chain combines TRBV18 with TRBJ2-2, with D unresolved. This sequence was found in a woman between 70 and 85 years old with active or convalescent COVID-19. This chain's CDR3 is CASSPGFYGSGTGELFF. The DNA for the CDR3 is TGTGCCAGCTCACCCGGGTTTTATGGCTCCGGCACCGGGGAGCTGTTTTTT.